The present TCR beta chain was sequenced within a study of T cell responses to AZD1222 COVID-19 vaccine. The assay was immunoSEQ multiplex PCR, and TCRdb's table has in-frame clones only and misses some. The data show about 120,000 clones, around nine tenths seen once. The starting material was peripheral blood, obtained on day 0 of AZD1222 vaccination. The clonotype originates from an adult in good health.

CDR3 sequence: CASRTGAGSPLHF. CDR3 bases: TGTGCCAGCAGGACAGGGGCCGGTTCACCCCTCCACTTT. This chain uses TRBV3-1 (or the pseudogene TRBV3-2) with TRBJ1-6, with TRBD1 identical over 8 bases. The CDR3 totals 13 residues. The ends lost 6 bases at V and 9 bases at J; junction bases unmatched: 4. Germline CDR1 and CDR2: LGHDT and YNNKEL (reference sequence).